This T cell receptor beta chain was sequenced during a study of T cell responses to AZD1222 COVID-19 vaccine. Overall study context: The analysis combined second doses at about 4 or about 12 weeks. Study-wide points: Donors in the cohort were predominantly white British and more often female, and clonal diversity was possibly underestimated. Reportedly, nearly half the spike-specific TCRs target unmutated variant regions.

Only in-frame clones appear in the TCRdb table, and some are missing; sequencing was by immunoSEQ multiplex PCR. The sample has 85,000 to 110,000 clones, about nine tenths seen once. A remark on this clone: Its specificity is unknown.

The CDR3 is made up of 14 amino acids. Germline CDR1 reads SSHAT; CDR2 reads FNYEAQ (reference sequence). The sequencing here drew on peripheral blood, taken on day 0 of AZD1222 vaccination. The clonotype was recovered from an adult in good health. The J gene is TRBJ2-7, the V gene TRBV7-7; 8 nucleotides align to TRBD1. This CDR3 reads CASRHRGFSYEQYF. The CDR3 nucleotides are TGTGCTAGCCGCCACAGGGGGTTCTCCTACGAGCAGTACTTC.